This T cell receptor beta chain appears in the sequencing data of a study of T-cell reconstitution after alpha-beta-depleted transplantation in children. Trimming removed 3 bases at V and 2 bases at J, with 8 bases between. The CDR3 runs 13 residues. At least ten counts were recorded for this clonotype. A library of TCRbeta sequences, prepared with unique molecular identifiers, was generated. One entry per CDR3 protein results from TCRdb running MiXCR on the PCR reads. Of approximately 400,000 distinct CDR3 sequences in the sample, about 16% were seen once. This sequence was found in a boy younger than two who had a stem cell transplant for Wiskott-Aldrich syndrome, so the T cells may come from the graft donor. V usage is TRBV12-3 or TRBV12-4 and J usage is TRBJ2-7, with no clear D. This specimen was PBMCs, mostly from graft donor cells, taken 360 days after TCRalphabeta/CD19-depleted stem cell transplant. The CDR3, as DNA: TGTGCCAGCAGTTTCAGTCAGCCCTACGAGCAGTACTTC. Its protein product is CASSFSQPYEQYF.